A single sample gave rise to the 23 T cell receptor beta chains below, sequenced in a study of blood T cell repertoires in COVID-19. Profiled with immunoSEQ multiplex PCR; TCRdb holds only in-frame clones, not every one. The repertoire holds over 150,000 clones, with approximately 90% as singletons. The sample consisted of peripheral blood. These receptors came from a man aged 25-40 years with acute or convalescent COVID-19.

The chain couples TRBV30 to TRBJ2-3, with D possibly being TRBD2 (5 bases). The V gene's germline CDR1 is GTSNPN and CDR2 SVGIG (reference sequence). V lost 1 base and J 7 bases, leaving 6 bases between the germline ends. The CDR3 covers 11 residues. The CDR3 region is CAWSASNTQYF. The CDR3 region has the DNA TGTGCCTGGAGTGCTAGCAATACGCAGTATTTT.

The chain couples TRBV7-3 to TRBJ2-3; maybe TRBD2 (5 bases). The V and J ends lost 5 bases and 6 bases respectively, with 9 bases between them. Germline lookup yields CDR1 SGHTA and CDR2 FQGTGA. The CDR3 covers 12 residues. Written as DNA, the CDR3 is TGTGCCAGCAGCCCGGGGTCGGATACGCAGTATTTT. Residues: CASSPGSDTQYF.

The V call is TRBV9, the J call TRBJ2-1; tentative D call: TRBD2 (5 bases). The CDR3 has 14 amino acids. Germline V CDR1 and CDR2: SGDLS, YYNGEE. Trimming took 3 bases from V and 8 from J, leaving 15 bases between them. The CDR3: CASSGIASVYEQFF. The CDR3 DNA reads TGTGCCAGCAGCGGCATAGCGTCCGTGTATGAGCAGTTCTTC.

V and J are TRBV11-2 and TRBJ2-7; D perhaps matches TRBD1 (6 bases). Germline CDR1 reads SGHAT; CDR2 reads FQNNGV. The length of the CDR3 is 14 residues. The V end was cut by 5 bases, the J end by 4 bases, with 15 bases between. The CDR3 region has the DNA TGTGCCAGCAGCGCGCATCGACAGGATTACGAGCAGTACTTC. Translated: CASSAHRQDYEQYF.

This sequence joins TRBV3-1 (or the pseudogene TRBV3-2) and TRBJ2-1; 11 bases map to TRBD2. CDR3 length: 16 amino acids. With V trimmed by 4 bases and J by 7 bases, 9 bases remained unmatched. In germline, CDR1 is LGHDT, CDR2 YNNKEL (reference sequence). This chain's CDR3 is CASSPSSGGRLNEQFF. The DNA of the CDR3 is TGTGCCAGCAGCCCCTCTAGCGGGGGGCGTCTGAATGAGCAGTTCTTC.

This sequence joins TRBV5-1 and TRBJ2-2, with D perhaps matching TRBD1 (6 bases). The CDR3 runs 16 residues. Germline loops: CDR1 SGHRS, CDR2 YFSETQ. The V end was cut by 4 bases, the J end by 4 bases, with 17 bases between. CDR3 DNA: TGCGCCAGCAGCGTGACAGGTCTCAGGAGCACCGGGGAGCTGTTTTTT. It translates to CASSVTGLRSTGELFF.

The rearrangement links TRBV7-9 to TRBJ2-1; a possible D gene is TRBD2 (5 bases). This CDR3 has 15 residues. V was trimmed by 2 bases and J by 0 bases, leaving 8 bases between them. The germline V gene has CDR1 SEHNR and CDR2 FQNEAQ (reference sequence). The CDR3 is CASSLQTSSYNEQFF. CDR3 bases: TGTGCCAGCAGCTTACAAACTAGCTCCTACAATGAGCAGTTCTTC.

The rearrangement joins TRBV4-1 to TRBJ2-1, with 11 positions matching TRBD2. Germline loops: CDR1 MGHRA, CDR2 YSYEKL. V lost 0 bases and J lost 0; bases outside the gene matches: 7. The CDR3 runs to 19 residues. DNA of the CDR3: TGCGCCAGCAGCCAAGAACTAGCGGGGGTTTTCTCCTCCTACAATGAGCAGTTCTTC. It is translated as CASSQELAGVFSSYNEQFF.

The chain has TRBV25-1 and TRBJ1-5; D is ambiguous. The CDR3 extends over 14 amino acids. Trimming shortened V by 0 bases and J by 6 bases, and 9 bases separated the two germline ends. The germline CDR1 and CDR2 sequences are MGHDK and SYGVNS. CDR3 DNA sequence: TGTGCCAGCAGTGAATATGGTCGAGCTCAGCCCCAGCATTTT. It is translated as CASSEYGRAQPQHF. Supplemented by reference TRBV25-1 and TRBJ1-5, the full variable domain reads EADIYQTPRYLVIGTGKKITLECSQTMGHDKMYWYQQDPGMELHLIHYSYGVNSTEKGDLSSESTVSRIRTEHFPLTLESARPSHTSQYLCASSEYGRAQPQHFGDGTRLSIL.

This clone was detected once. The rearrangement links TRBV10-3 to TRBJ1-5; 7 nucleotides agree with TRBD1. After removal of 6 bases from V and 3 bases from J, the junction contained 11 bases not matched to a gene. The germline CDR1 and CDR2 sequences are ENHRY and SYGVKD. This CDR3 is 16 amino acids long. The CDR3 loop is CAISEERQGFNQPQHF. The CDR3 coding sequence is TGTGCCATCAGCGAGGAGAGACAGGGTTTCAATCAGCCCCAGCATTTT.

Only one count was recorded for this clone. The rearrangement uses TRBV7-3 and TRBJ2-1, with 10 bases that match TRBD2. Unmatched junction bases numbered 12, after V lost 5 bases and J lost 8 bases. The CDR3 consists of 16 residues. CDR1 and CDR2 from the germline V gene are SGHTA and FQGTGA. CDR3 DNA: TGTGCCAGCAGCCCCCGGCTAGCGGGGGCGCTCGATGAGCAGTTCTTC. Its protein is CASSPRLAGALDEQFF.

The genes are TRBV28 and TRBJ1-4; D remains ambiguous. Germline V gene lookup returns CDR1 MDHEN and CDR2 SYDVKM. The CDR3 loop spans 12 amino acids. V was trimmed by 5 bases and J by 7 bases, leaving 8 bases between them. CDR3 residues: CASSTNGEKLFF. The CDR3 DNA sequence: TGTGCCAGCAGTACAAATGGTGAAAAACTGTTTTTT.

The table lists this clone with a count of one. The V and J genes are TRBV28 and TRBJ1-1; weak D call: TRBD1 (5 bases). Germline V gene sequence: CDR1 MDHEN, CDR2 SYDVKM. The CDR3 sequence is 15 residues long. V was shortened by 3 bases and J by 7 bases, with 18 bases between the two germline ends. The CDR3 reads CASSFLTGTGGEAFF. As DNA, the CDR3 is TGTGCCAGCAGTTTCCTTACTGGGACGGGAGGTGAAGCTTTCTTT.

This clone was counted a single time. The chain recombines TRBV12-3 or TRBV12-4 with TRBJ1-1; D gene ambiguous. The CDR3 spans 13 residues. The V end was cut by 1 base, the J end by 4 bases, with 7 bases between. The CDR3 protein is CASSLGAFTEAFF. CDR3 nucleotide sequence: TGTGCCAGCAGTTTAGGGGCGTTCACTGAAGCTTTCTTT.

The rearrangement links TRBV5-1 to TRBJ1-6; 7 nucleotides line up with TRBD1. The germline gives CDR1 SGHRS, CDR2 YFSETQ. This CDR3 comprises 16 residues. V was clipped by 3 bases and J by 7 bases; unmatched bases: 10. In DNA form, the CDR3 reads TGCGCCAGCAGCTCCCGACCCGGGACAGTAAATTCACCCCTCCACTTT. It codes for CASSSRPGTVNSPLHF.

This clone was recorded only once. The V gene is TRBV2, the J gene TRBJ2-3, with D maybe TRBD2 (7 bases). The ends were cut back, 6 bases at V and 2 bases at J, with 12 bases in the middle. Germline lookup yields CDR1 SNHLY and CDR2 FYNNEI. The CDR3 is 14 residues long. The CDR3 DNA sequence: TGTGCCAGCAGGACCGGGGGGCCCACAGATACGCAGTATTTT. It is translated as CASRTGGPTDTQYF.

In this sample, this clone turned up a few times. The genes are TRBV2 and TRBJ2-7; D may be TRBD1 (6 bases). This CDR3 comprises 13 residues. Trimming took 5 bases from V and 3 from J, leaving 11 bases between them. The germline V gene encodes CDR1 SNHLY and CDR2 FYNNEI. CDR3 DNA: TGTGCCAGCAGTCCAGGGGCCCTCTACGAGCAGTACTTC. It yields the protein CASSPGALYEQYF.

This chain uses TRBV5-1 with TRBJ2-7; a possible D gene is TRBD2 (5 bases). Trimming pared 5 bases from V and 3 bases from J, leaving 9 bases between. Germline loops: CDR1 SGHRS, CDR2 YFSETQ. The CDR3 covers 12 residues. CDR3 sequence reads: CASRKEGYEQYF. DNA of the CDR3: TGCGCCAGCAGGAAAGAGGGCTACGAGCAGTACTTC.

This sequence joins TRBV4-1 and TRBJ2-3; 10 bases match TRBD2. Germline V gene lookup returns CDR1 MGHRA and CDR2 YSYEKL. This CDR3 has 18 residues. The trim removed 3 bases at V and 6 bases at J, leaving 15 bases unmatched. CDR3: CASSQYPPLAGDGDTQYF. CDR3 sequence (DNA): TGCGCCAGCAGCCAGTACCCGCCTCTAGCGGGAGATGGGGATACGCAGTATTTT.

The chain carries TRBV27 and TRBJ2-1; TRBD2 is a possible D gene (6 bases). The CDR3 extends over 15 amino acids. Trimming stripped 6 bases from V and 7 bases from J, with 19 bases between. Germline-derived CDR1 and CDR2 are MNHEY and SMNVEV (reference sequence). CDR3 DNA: TGTGCCAGCAGCCGAACGTACCGGGAGTATAATGAGCAGTTCTTC. This encodes CASSRTYREYNEQFF.

The J gene is TRBJ2-2, the V gene TRBV2, with TRBD2 matching over 7 bases. Germline trimming cut 11 bases from V and 1 base from J; bases unmatched to any gene: 7. The CDR3 is made up of 14 amino acids. The germline V gene has CDR1 SNHLY and CDR2 FYNNEI. The DNA for the CDR3 is TGTGCCGGCGCGACTAGCCAGAACACCGGGGAGCTGTTTTTT. Protein: CAGATSQNTGELFF.

The J gene is TRBJ2-2, the V gene TRBV6-4; tentative D call: TRBD1 (5 bases). CDR3 length equals 15 residues. The V end was cut by 0 bases, the J end by 1 base, with 6 bases between. CDR1 and CDR2 from the germline V gene are MRHNA and SNTAGT. CDR3 residues: CASSDSDRNTGELFF. CDR3 DNA sequence: TGTGCCAGCAGTGACTCTGACAGGAACACCGGGGAGCTGTTTTTT.

The gene calls are TRBV28 and TRBJ2-3; 9 bases line up with TRBD2. CDR3 length: 18 amino acids. With 3 bases clipped from V and 2 bases from J, the junction kept 12 bases outside the gene matches. Germline assignment: CDR1 MDHEN and CDR2 SYDVKM. The CDR3 sequence: CASSFGLAGNPSTDTQYF. In DNA form, the CDR3 reads TGTGCCAGCAGTTTCGGCCTAGCGGGGAATCCATCCACAGATACGCAGTATTTT. Full variable domain (outside the CDR3, taken from reference TRBV28 and TRBJ2-3): DVKVTQSSRYLVKRTGEKVFLECVQDMDHENMFWYRQDPGLGLRLIYFSYDVKMKEKGDIPEGYSVSREKKERFSLILESASTNQTSMYLCASSFGLAGNPSTDTQYFGPGTRLTVL.